This T cell receptor (beta chain) was identified during a study of CD8 T cells in ankylosing spondylitis. Trimming at V came to 4 bases and at J to 3 bases, leaving 8 bases not matched to a gene. Germline values: CDR1 SQVTM, CDR2 ANQGSEA. The CDR3 has 14 residues. In making TCR beta libraries, quantitative 5'-RACE with molecular barcodes was used. TCRdb analysed the 5' RACE reads with MiXCR anew, one entry per CDR3 protein. The table includes over 200,000 distinct CDR3 sequences, 15% to 20% detected once. Study-wide results and caveats: Apparently characteristic of ankylosing spondylitis blood was a TCR beta motif (about 8 highly homologous variants). Some of these motif variants have turned up before, in reports on reactive arthritis synovial fluid and blood. Significantly higher representation of disease-linked clones was reported for matched ankylosing spondylitis synovial fluid. Disease-linked clones bore a CD8+ phenotype, appearing relatively rarely in peripheral blood.

In the case of this clonotype: Its antigen is still unknown.

The specimen was blood, either unsorted or a sorted T cell fraction (not recorded which). The rearrangement joins TRBV29-1 to TRBJ1-1, with 7 bases aligning to TRBD1. The TCR comes from a male donor with ankylosing spondylitis. The CDR3 is CSVGAGGGYTEAFF. CDR3 sequence (DNA): TGCAGCGTTGGCGCAGGGGGAGGGTACACTGAAGCTTTCTTT. Based on the CDR3 plus reference TRBV29-1 and TRBJ1-1, the full variable domain is SAVISQKPSRDICQRGTSLTIQCQVDSQVTMMFWYRQQPGQSLTLIATANQGSEATYESGFVIDKFPISRPNLTFSTLTVSNMSPEDSSIYLCSVGAGGGYTEAFFGQGTRLTVV.